This TCR beta chain was identified during a study of read filtering for tumor transcriptome and immune sequencing. Molecular barcoded adaptors covering alpha/delta and beta/gamma chains were used on about 390 ng RNA. TCRdb re-analysed the reads in MiXCR, keeping a single row per CDR3 protein. Of 14,000 to 15,000 distinct CDR3 sequences listed, just over 20% are singletons. The ends were cut back, 2 bases at V and 6 bases at J, with 3 bases in the middle. From germline, CDR1 is SEHNR and CDR2 FQNEAQ (reference sequence). This CDR3 comprises 11 residues. The chain carries TRBV7-9 and TRBJ2-3, with unresolved D. Material: a population of CD138-negative cells sorted from bone marrow. The receptor was derived from a donor at least 40 years old with multiple myeloma. The CDR3 sequence is CASSLQDTQYF. As DNA, the CDR3 is TGTGCCAGCAGCTTACAGGATACGCAGTATTTT.